One sample yielded the 18 T cell receptor beta chains listed below, sequenced in a study of response to subunit inactivated influenza vaccine. MiXCR was run by TCRdb on the RT-PCR reads, yielding one entry per CDR3 protein. The data show about 480,000 distinct CDR3 sequences, 10% to 11% seen once. Material: PBMCs from blood, obtained roughly 46 days after vaccination. The source is a man aged 45 to 65 who received an inactivated influenza vaccine.

This clonotype was observed a handful of times. This sequence joins TRBV10-3 and TRBJ2-3; TRBD2 might be the D (6 bases). With 6 bases removed from V and 2 bases from J, the gap between germline ends came to 18 bases. Germline lookup yields CDR1 ENHRY and CDR2 SYGVKD. The CDR3 sequence is 16 residues long. CDR3 sequence: CAIRDERVVFTDTQYF. The CDR3 DNA reads TGTGCCATCAGGGACGAGCGGGTTGTGTTCACAGATACGCAGTATTTT.

The sample holds a few counts of this clonotype. The chain combines TRBV5-1 with TRBJ2-7; TRBD1 agrees at 8 bases. Unmatched junction bases numbered 6, after V lost 5 bases and J lost 2 bases. There are 14 residues in the CDR3. Germline V gives CDR1 SGHRS, CDR2 YFSETQ. In DNA form, the CDR3 reads TGCGCCAGCAGACTGCGGACAGGGCCCTACGAGCAGTACTTC. Translation gives CASRLRTGPYEQYF.

The table lists this clonotype with a few counts. The chain joins TRBV12-3 or TRBV12-4 to TRBJ2-5; 13 bases agree with TRBD2. J lost 3 bases, V lost 6 bases, and 10 bases had no gene match. The CDR3 runs to 17 residues. The DNA of the CDR3 is TGTGCCAGCAGCTCCACTAGCGGGAGGGGCGATGAAGAGACCCAGTACTTC. It encodes CASSSTSGRGDEETQYF.

This CDR3 reads CASRVMAGGPGVFF. The CDR3, as DNA: TGTGCCAGCAGAGTTATGGCGGGGGGGCCTGGAGTGTTCTTC. This chain links TRBV12-3 or TRBV12-4 with TRBJ2-1, with 9 bases fitting TRBD2. Germline trimming cut 6 bases from V and 15 bases from J; bases unmatched to any gene: 15. This CDR3 is 14 amino acids long.

This clonotype was recorded a few times. V and J are TRBV2 and TRBJ1-4; maybe TRBD1 (6 bases). Trimming left V 2 bases short and J 8 bases short, with 12 bases between. Germline CDR1 reads SNHLY; CDR2 reads FYNNEI. The CDR3 totals 14 residues. CDR3 bases: TGTGCCAGCAGTGAACGGGGGGCACTCGAAAAACTGTTTTTT. Its translation: CASSERGALEKLFF. The complete variable domain, with remaining parts taken from reference TRBV2 and TRBJ1-4, reads EPEVTQTPSHQVTQMGQEVILRCVPISNHLYFYWYRQILGQKVEFLVSFYNNEISEKSEIFDDQFSVERPDGSNFTLKIRSTKLEDSAMYFCASSERGALEKLFFGSGTQLSVL.

This clonotype was counted only a few times. The chain couples TRBV5-1 to TRBJ2-1, with D hard to call. The ends were cut back, 1 base at V and 2 bases at J, with 13 bases in the middle. The CDR3 has 16 amino acids. Germline CDR1 and CDR2: SGHRS and YFSETQ. Written as DNA, the CDR3 is TGCGCCAGCAGCTTGTCACCTTACTCCCCCTACAATGAGCAGTTCTTC. Translation gives CASSLSPYSPYNEQFF.

This rearrangement joins TRBV13 to TRBJ2-7; D possibly corresponds to TRBD2 (5 bases). Trimming removed 4 bases from V and 2 bases from J, with 12 bases in between. CDR1 is PRHDT, CDR2 FYEKMQ, per germline (reference sequence). CDR3 length: 14 amino acids. CDR3 DNA sequence: TGTGCCAGCAGCTGGGGAGAGGGCGCCTACGAGCAGTACTTC. This translates into CASSWGEGAYEQYF.

This clonotype was picked up a small number of times. This chain links TRBV7-9 with TRBJ2-3, with D uncertain. V lost 2 bases, J lost 4 bases, and 10 bases lay in between. Germline V gives CDR1 SEHNR, CDR2 FQNEAQ (reference sequence). The CDR3 runs 14 residues. CDR3 DNA sequence: TGTGCCAGCAGCTTAACGTCCCGTCCAGATACGCAGTATTTT. Encoded protein: CASSLTSRPDTQYF.

This sequence joins TRBV4-3 and TRBJ2-7; TRBD2 agrees at 7 bases. V trimming: 5 bases; J trimming: 2 bases; junction bases outside the gene matches: 6. The CDR3 loop spans 14 amino acids. Germline assignment: CDR1 LGHNA and CDR2 YSLEER. The CDR3 region has the DNA TGCGCCAGCAGCACCCGACTAGCCACCTACGAGCAGTACTTC. Translated: CASSTRLATYEQYF.

This clonotype was picked up a small number of times. CDR3: CSATQLAGVSTDTQYF. Written as DNA, the CDR3 is TGCAGTGCTACACAACTAGCGGGAGTTAGCACAGATACGCAGTATTTT. The rearrangement links TRBV20-1 to TRBJ2-3, with TRBD2 identical over 11 bases. This CDR3 is 16 amino acids long. Trimming took 4 bases from V and 0 from J; bases not matched to a gene: 6. Germline lookup yields CDR1 DFQATT and CDR2 SNEGSKA (reference sequence).

Only a few counts were recorded for this clonotype. The gene calls are TRBV5-1 and TRBJ1-2, with D uncertain. CDR3 length equals 13 residues. The germline gives CDR1 SGHRS, CDR2 YFSETQ. V lost 0 bases, J lost 3 bases, and 6 bases lay in between. CDR3 loop: CASSLEQYYGYTF. The CDR3 DNA reads TGCGCCAGCAGCTTGGAGCAGTACTATGGCTACACCTTC.

This rearrangement joins TRBV7-2 to TRBJ2-7; tentatively, D is TRBD1 (6 bases). Trimming took 5 bases from V and 7 from J, leaving 12 bases between them. The length of the CDR3 is 12 residues. From germline, CDR1 is SGHTA and CDR2 FQGNSA. The CDR3 protein is CASSPQGLEQYF. CDR3 sequence (DNA): TGTGCCAGCAGCCCCCAGGGGCTAGAGCAGTACTTC.

This clonotype was found many times. One end of the junction is discordant with germline, which a read error may explain. The rearrangement uses TRBV7-9 and TRBJ2-1; a weak D match, TRBD2 (6 bases). Germline V gene lookup returns CDR1 SEHNR and CDR2 FQNEAQ (reference sequence). This CDR3 spans 13 amino acids. The CDR3 loop is CASSPGSGEIRAF. The CDR3 DNA reads TGTGCCAGCAGCCCAGGGTCGGGGGAGATCAGAGCCTTC.

This clonotype turned up a few times. The J gene is TRBJ2-3, the V gene TRBV7-2, with TRBD1 identical over 7 bases. This CDR3 has 13 residues. V was clipped by 3 bases and J by 9 bases; unmatched bases: 6. Germline CDR1 is SGHTA and CDR2 is FQGNSA. CDR3 coding DNA: TGTGCCAGCAGCTTTACGGCACAGGGGACGCAGTATTTT. This sequence encodes CASSFTAQGTQYF.

This clonotype was counted between two and nine times. V and J are TRBV10-3 and TRBJ2-3; a weak D match, TRBD1 (6 bases). This CDR3 is built from 13 residues. Trimming shortened V by 10 bases and J by 2 bases, and 13 bases separated the two germline ends. The germline CDR1 and CDR2 sequences are ENHRY and SYGVKD. The CDR3 spells CATRTAVTDTQYF. The CDR3 DNA reads as TGTGCCACCAGGACAGCTGTCACAGATACGCAGTATTTT.

The chain couples TRBV6-5 to TRBJ1-6; D gene uncertain. Looked up from germline, CDR1 is MNHEY and CDR2 is SVGAGI. This CDR3 comprises 15 residues. Trimming shortened V by 3 bases and J by 5 bases, and 11 bases separated the two germline ends. The CDR3 region is CASSYAYSNNSPLHF. The CDR3 DNA reads as TGTGCCAGCAGTTATGCGTACAGTAATAATTCACCCCTCCACTTT.

Ten or more counts support this clonotype. The chain carries TRBV9 and TRBJ2-3; 11 bases line up with TRBD2. The CDR3 runs to 15 residues. CDR1 is SGDLS, CDR2 YYNGEE, per germline. V lost 2 bases to trimming and J lost 4 bases; unmatched junction nucleotides: 3. The CDR3 DNA sequence: TGTGCCAGCAGCGTTAGCGGGAGGGCCGCAGATACGCAGTATTTT. Translating it yields CASSVSGRAADTQYF.

At least ten counts were recorded for this clonotype. The J gene is TRBJ2-4, the V gene TRBV6-5; 12 bases line up with TRBD2. The CDR3 spans 19 residues. From germline, CDR1 is MNHEY and CDR2 SVGAGI. V dropped 2 bases and J dropped 1; count of bases not matched to a gene: 9. Written as DNA, the CDR3 is TGTGCCAGCAGTTACACTCTAGCGGGGGGGACAGGTGCCAAAAACATTCAGTACTTC. Its protein product is CASSYTLAGGTGAKNIQYF.